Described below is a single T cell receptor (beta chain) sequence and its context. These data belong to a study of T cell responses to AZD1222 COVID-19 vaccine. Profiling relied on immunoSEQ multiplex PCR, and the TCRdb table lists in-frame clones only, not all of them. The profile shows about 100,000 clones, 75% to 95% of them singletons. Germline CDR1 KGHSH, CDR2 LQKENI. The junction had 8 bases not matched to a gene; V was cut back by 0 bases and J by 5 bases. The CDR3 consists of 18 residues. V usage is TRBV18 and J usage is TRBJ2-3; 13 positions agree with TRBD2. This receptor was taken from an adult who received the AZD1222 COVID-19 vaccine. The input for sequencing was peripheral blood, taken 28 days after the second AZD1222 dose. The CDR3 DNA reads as TGTGCCAGCTCACCACCGGGACTAGCGGGGCCTCAAGGAGATACGCAGTATTTT. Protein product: CASSPPGLAGPQGDTQYF.